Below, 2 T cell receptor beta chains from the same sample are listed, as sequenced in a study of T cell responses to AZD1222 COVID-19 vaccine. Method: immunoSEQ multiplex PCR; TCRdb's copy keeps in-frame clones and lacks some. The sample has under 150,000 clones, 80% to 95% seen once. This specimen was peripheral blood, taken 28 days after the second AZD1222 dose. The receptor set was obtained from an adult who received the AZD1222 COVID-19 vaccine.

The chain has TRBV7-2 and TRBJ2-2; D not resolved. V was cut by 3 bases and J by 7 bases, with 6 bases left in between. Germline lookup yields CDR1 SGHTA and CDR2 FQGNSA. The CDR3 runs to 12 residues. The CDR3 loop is CASSFVSGELFF. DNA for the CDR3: TGTGCCAGCAGCTTTGTGAGCGGGGAGCTGTTTTTT.

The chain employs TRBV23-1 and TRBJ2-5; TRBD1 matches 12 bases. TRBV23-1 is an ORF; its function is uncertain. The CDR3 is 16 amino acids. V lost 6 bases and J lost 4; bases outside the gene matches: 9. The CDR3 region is CASSRDRGLHVETQYF. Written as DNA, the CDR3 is TGCGCCAGCAGCCGGGACAGGGGGCTTCACGTAGAGACCCAGTACTTC.